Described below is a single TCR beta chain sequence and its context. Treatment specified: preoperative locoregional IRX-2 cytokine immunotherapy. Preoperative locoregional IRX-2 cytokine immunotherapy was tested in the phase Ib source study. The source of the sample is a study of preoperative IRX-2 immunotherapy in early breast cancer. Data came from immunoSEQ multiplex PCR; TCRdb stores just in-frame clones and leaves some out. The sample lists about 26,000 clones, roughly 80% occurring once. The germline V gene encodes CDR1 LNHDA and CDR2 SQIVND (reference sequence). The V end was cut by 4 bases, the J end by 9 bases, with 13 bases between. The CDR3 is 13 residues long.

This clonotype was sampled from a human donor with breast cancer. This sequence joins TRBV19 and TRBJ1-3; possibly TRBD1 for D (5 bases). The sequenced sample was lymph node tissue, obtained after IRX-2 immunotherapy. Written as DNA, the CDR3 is TGTGCCAGTAGTACCCCCTCCGGGACCACCATATATTTT. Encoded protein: CASSTPSGTTIYF. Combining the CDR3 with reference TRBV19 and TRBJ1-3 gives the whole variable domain DGGITQSPKYLFRKEGQNVTLSCEQNLNHDAMYWYRQDPGQGLRLIYYSQIVNDFQKGDIAEGYSVSREKKESFPLTVTSAQKNPTAFYLCASSTPSGTTIYFGEGSWLTVV.